Reported below is one T cell receptor (beta chain). These data belong to a study of blood T cell repertoires in COVID-19. The overall study: Sites across the United States, Italy and Spain contributed samples from acute and convalescent COVID-19.

Germline V gives CDR1 SGHNT, CDR2 YYREEE (reference sequence). This CDR3 has 16 amino acids. V lost 4 bases and J lost 5, with 21 bases in between. Repertoires were generated with immunoSEQ multiplex PCR, while TCRdb's copy carries only in-frame clones and drops some. The data show about 220,000 clones, about 80% seen once. Sequenced: PBMCs or T cells enriched from blood (not recorded which). The V call is TRBV5-4, the J call TRBJ2-5; maybe TRBD1 (5 bases). The source of this sequence is a man aged 40-55 years who had recovered from COVID-19. CDR3 loop: CASSPLPAGQGETQYF. CDR3 bases: TGTGCCAGCAGCCCCTTGCCGGCAGGGCAAGGGGAGACCCAGTACTTC.